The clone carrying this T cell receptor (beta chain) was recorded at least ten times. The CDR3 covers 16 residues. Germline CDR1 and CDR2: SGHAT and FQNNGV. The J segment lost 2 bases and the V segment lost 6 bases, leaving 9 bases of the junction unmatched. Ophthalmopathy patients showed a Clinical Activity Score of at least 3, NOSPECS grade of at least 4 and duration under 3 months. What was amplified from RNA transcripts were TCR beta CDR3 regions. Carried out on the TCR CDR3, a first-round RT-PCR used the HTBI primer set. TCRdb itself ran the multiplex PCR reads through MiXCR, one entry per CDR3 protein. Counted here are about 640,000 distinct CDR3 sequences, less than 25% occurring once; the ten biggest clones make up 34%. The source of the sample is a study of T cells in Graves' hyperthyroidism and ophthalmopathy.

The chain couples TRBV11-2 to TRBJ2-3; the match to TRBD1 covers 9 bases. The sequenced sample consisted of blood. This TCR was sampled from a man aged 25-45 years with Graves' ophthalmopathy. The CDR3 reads CASRNRQGGDTDTQYF. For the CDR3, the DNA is TGTGCCAGCAGAAATAGACAGGGGGGGGACACAGATACGCAGTATTTT. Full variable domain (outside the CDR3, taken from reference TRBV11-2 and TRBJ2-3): EAGVAQSPRYKIIEKRQSVAFWCNPISGHATLYWYQQILGQGPKLLIQFQNNGVVDDSQLPKDRFSAERLKGVDSTLKIQPAKLEDSAVYLCASRNRQGGDTDTQYFGPGTRLTVL.